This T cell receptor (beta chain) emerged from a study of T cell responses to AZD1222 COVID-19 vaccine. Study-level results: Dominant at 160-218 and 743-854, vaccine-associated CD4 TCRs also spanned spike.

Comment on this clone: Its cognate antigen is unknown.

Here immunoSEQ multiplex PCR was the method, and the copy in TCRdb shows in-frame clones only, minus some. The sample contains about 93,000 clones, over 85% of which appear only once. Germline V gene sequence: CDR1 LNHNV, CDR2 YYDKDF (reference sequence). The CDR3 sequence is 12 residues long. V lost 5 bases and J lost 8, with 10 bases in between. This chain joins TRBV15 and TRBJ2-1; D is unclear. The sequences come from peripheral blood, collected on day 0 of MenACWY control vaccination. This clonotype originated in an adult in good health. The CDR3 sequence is CATSPPSYEQFF. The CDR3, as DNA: TGTGCCACCAGCCCCCCGAGTTATGAGCAGTTCTTC.